The sequence of this TCR beta chain was determined in a study of radiotherapy plus CTLA-4 blockade in lung cancer. For the study at large: Disease control was achieved by approximately 32% of patients, and objective responses by about 19%. Study-level results: Among reported predictors of response, early blood T cell clone dynamics with interferon-beta performed best. Tumor-derived TCR clones expanded in blood after radiotherapy plus ipilimumab.

TCRdb's copy holds only in-frame clones and misses some; the assay was immunoSEQ multiplex PCR. Of around 43,000 clones listed, more than 60% are singletons. Ipilimumab-mediated CTLA-4 blockade plus focal radiation was given to patients having chemo-refractory metastatic non-small-cell lung cancer. Of note for this clone: Its antigen is unidentified.

The V and J ends lost 0 bases and 15 bases, in that order; junction bases with no gene match: 14. This CDR3 region has 15 residues. Germline CDR1 is ENHRY and CDR2 is SYGVKD. The receptor's source is a human donor with non-small cell lung cancer who had stable disease on radiotherapy plus ipilimumab. Source: peripheral blood, taken from a patient treated with radiotherapy plus ipilimumab. The genes are TRBV10-3 and TRBJ2-1; TRBD1 matches at 7 bases. The CDR3 coding sequence is TGTGCCATCAGTGAGTCGACAGCCTTGAACACAGGGGCGTTCTTC. It encodes CAISESTALNTGAFF.